These 26 T cell receptor beta chains were all obtained from the same sample, sequenced in a study. Clones were sequenced by immunoSEQ multiplex PCR, and TCRdb holds only the in-frame ones, with some missing. The sample includes some 68,000 clones, just over 90% seen only once; the top ten take less than 4.5%. Sequenced: PBMCs. The receptors were gathered from a man in his forties or fifties with rheumatoid arthritis.

The V call is TRBV3-1 (or the pseudogene TRBV3-2), the J call TRBJ2-3; D is unresolved. Germline CDR1 reads LGHDT; CDR2 reads YNNKEL (reference sequence). This CDR3 contains 14 residues. V dropped 3 bases and J dropped 3 bases, with 10 bases sitting between them. CDR3 DNA: TGTGCCAGCAGCCATCGCGCCCCAACAGATACGCAGTATTTT. Its protein product is CASSHRAPTDTQYF.

This chain connects TRBV5-6 to TRBJ2-4; D might be TRBD2 (6 bases). The CDR3 totals 16 residues. The V end was cut by 0 bases, the J end by 0 bases, with 10 bases between. Germline V gives CDR1 SGHDT, CDR2 YYEEEE. The CDR3 sequence: CASSLGGNLAKNIQYF. CDR3 nucleotides: TGTGCCAGCAGCTTGGGCGGGAACTTAGCCAAAAACATTCAGTACTTC.

The chain uses TRBV6-1 and TRBJ2-7, with D hard to call. The CDR3 has 13 amino acids. V lost 2 bases and J 2 bases, leaving 7 bases between the germline ends. Germline values: CDR1 MNHNS, CDR2 SASEGT. The CDR3 loop reads CASSETGPYEQYF. The CDR3 bases are TGTGCCAGCAGTGAAACGGGTCCCTACGAGCAGTACTTC.

The chain has TRBV11-2 and TRBJ2-7; D gene unclear. The CDR3 is 13 residues long. Germline V gene lookup returns CDR1 SGHAT and CDR2 FQNNGV. Trimming pared 5 bases from V and 4 bases from J, leaving 12 bases between. CDR3 nucleotides: TGTGCCAGCAGCGAAACCCTCGCTTACGAGCAGTACTTC. This gives the protein CASSETLAYEQYF.

The chain carries TRBV9 and TRBJ2-3; weak D call: TRBD2 (6 bases). The CDR3 is 14 residues long. Germline V gene sequence: CDR1 SGDLS, CDR2 YYNGEE. V was clipped by 5 bases and J by 2 bases, with 12 bases between them. CDR3 loop: CASSELALTDTQYF. The CDR3 DNA reads as TGTGCCAGCAGTGAGCTAGCGCTCACAGATACGCAGTATTTT.

This sequence joins TRBV27 and TRBJ1-5; D is unresolved. V gave up 4 bases and J gave up 3 bases, with 7 bases separating them. CDR3 length equals 13 residues. Germline CDR1 MNHEY, CDR2 SMNVEV (reference sequence). CDR3 sequence reads: CASSSATNQPQHF. DNA of the CDR3: TGTGCCAGCAGTTCGGCCACCAATCAGCCCCAGCATTTT.

The rearrangement uses TRBV28 and TRBJ1-2, with TRBD1 identical over 11 bases. This CDR3 has 17 residues. Unmatched junction bases numbered 5, after V lost 2 bases and J lost 0 bases. In germline, CDR1 is MDHEN, CDR2 SYDVKM. The CDR3 DNA sequence: TGTGCCAGCAGTTTAGGGACAGGGGGTCTTACTAACTATGGCTACACCTTC. It yields the protein CASSLGTGGLTNYGYTF.

This clone has more than one count but fewer than ten. The gene calls are TRBV12-3 or TRBV12-4 and TRBJ1-2, with D unresolved. The ends were cut back, 0 bases at V and 5 bases at J, with 7 bases in the middle. The CDR3 sequence is 13 residues long. The CDR3 DNA reads as TGTGCCAGCAGTTTAGCGACGCGGTATGGCTACACCTTC. Amino acids: CASSLATRYGYTF.

The chain recombines TRBV18 with TRBJ1-4, with 9 nucleotides matching TRBD1. Trimming at V came to 3 bases and at J to 3 bases, leaving 8 bases not matched to a gene. CDR1 is KGHSH and CDR2 is LQKENI in the germline V gene. CDR3 length equals 17 residues. CDR3 sequence (DNA): TGTGCCAGCTCACCCGGGACAGGGTACGCGGCTAATGAAAAACTGTTTTTT. This encodes CASSPGTGYAANEKLFF.

The V gene is TRBV7-9, the J gene TRBJ2-2, with 7 bases that match TRBD1. CDR1 is SEHNR and CDR2 is FQNEAQ in the germline V gene (reference sequence). Trimming removed 3 bases from V and 6 bases from J; junction bases left unmatched: 4. The CDR3 length is 14 residues. The CDR3 protein is CASSLTGTAGELFF. The CDR3 bases are TGTGCCAGCAGCTTGACAGGGACAGCCGGGGAGCTGTTTTTT.

The chain has TRBV30 and TRBJ1-5, with D possibly being TRBD1 (6 bases). V was pared by 0 bases and J by 7 bases, with 16 bases between. This CDR3 contains 15 residues. Germline CDR1 reads GTSNPN; CDR2 reads SVGIG (reference sequence). In DNA, the CDR3 is TGTGCCTGGAGTGTACGGGGCAGGGGATACCAGCCCCAGCATTTT. Translating gives CAWSVRGRGYQPQHF. The full variable domain, rest sourced from reference TRBV30 and TRBJ1-5, is SQTIHQWPATLVQPVGSPLSLECTVEGTSNPNLYWYRQAAGRGLQLLFYSVGIGQISSEVPQNLSASRPQDRQFILSSKKLLLSDSGFYLCAWSVRGRGYQPQHFGDGTRLSIL.

V and J are TRBV9 and TRBJ1-2, with 7 nucleotides matching TRBD1. The CDR3 length is 16 residues. Germline V lookup: CDR1 SGDLS, CDR2 YYNGEE. V gave up 4 bases and J gave up 0 bases; unmatched junction bases: 9. This CDR3 is CASSPPGQVANYGYTF. CDR3 nucleotide sequence: TGTGCCAGCAGCCCCCCCGGACAGGTGGCTAACTATGGCTACACCTTC.

The chain recombines TRBV9 with TRBJ1-2; 8 nucleotides match TRBD1. In germline, CDR1 is SGDLS, CDR2 YYNGEE. The CDR3 contains 15 residues. With 0 bases clipped from V and 7 bases from J, the junction kept 8 bases outside the gene matches. The CDR3 reads CASSVEPQGVAGYTF. CDR3 nucleotides: TGTGCCAGCAGCGTAGAGCCACAGGGGGTAGCTGGCTACACCTTC.

This chain uses TRBV5-1 with TRBJ2-7; D unclear. Trimming shortened V by 0 bases and J by 1 base, and 8 bases separated the two germline ends. The CDR3 extends over 14 amino acids. Germline values: CDR1 SGHRS, CDR2 YFSETQ. The DNA for the CDR3 is TGCGCCAGCAGCTTGGTTGGATCTTCCTACGAGCAGTACTTC. It specifies CASSLVGSSYEQYF. The entire variable domain, with the rest obtained from reference TRBV5-1 and TRBJ2-7, is as follows: KAGVTQTPRYLIKTRGQQVTLSCSPISGHRSVSWYQQTPGQGLQFLFEYFSETQRNKGNFPGRFSGRQFSNSRSEMNVSTLELGDSALYLCASSLVGSSYEQYFGPGTRLTVT.

J is TRBJ1-3 and V is TRBV14; TRBD1 aligns across 8 bases. V gave up 4 bases and J gave up 2 bases; unmatched junction bases: 10. Germline-derived CDR1 and CDR2 are SGHDN and FVKESK. The CDR3 extends over 17 amino acids. The CDR3 region has the DNA TGTGCCAGCAGCCCGCGGATGGACAGGGCACCTGGAAACACCATATATTTT. Protein: CASSPRMDRAPGNTIYF.

The V gene is TRBV6-5, the J gene TRBJ2-5; 12 bases fit TRBD1. The CDR3 length is 15 residues. Unmatched junction bases numbered 6, after V lost 6 bases and J lost 4 bases. Germline lookup yields CDR1 MNHEY and CDR2 SVGAGI. The CDR3 nucleotides are TGTGCCAGCAGCCCGGGACAGGGGGCTTTAGAGACCCAGTACTTC. Its translation is CASSPGQGALETQYF.

The V gene is TRBV4-2, the J gene TRBJ2-1; no reliable D call. The CDR3 spans 17 residues. Looked up from germline, CDR1 is LGHNA and CDR2 is YNFKEQ. V lost 1 base, J lost 0 bases, and 13 bases lay in between. In DNA, the CDR3 is TGTGCCAGCAGCCAAGGGCCCCGCCTGAGCTCCTACAATGAGCAGTTCTTC. Protein: CASSQGPRLSSYNEQFF.

The V call is TRBV27, the J call TRBJ1-6, with unresolved D. The V gene lost 5 bases and the J gene lost 10 bases, with 9 bases spanning the gap. CDR3 length: 12 amino acids. Germline V gene sequence: CDR1 MNHEY, CDR2 SMNVEV (reference sequence). The CDR3 DNA follows: TGTGCCAGCAGTCTCCCTAGGTCACCCCTCCACTTT. Protein sequence: CASSLPRSPLHF.

The rearrangement uses TRBV6-5 and TRBJ1-4; D is undetermined. Germline CDR1 and CDR2: MNHEY and SVGAGI. The CDR3 covers 12 residues. V was trimmed by 6 bases and J by 8 bases, leaving 10 bases between them. CDR3 region: CASRSPEEKLFF. CDR3 coding DNA: TGTGCCAGCAGATCCCCGGAGGAAAAACTGTTTTTT.

This chain links TRBV10-2 with TRBJ1-2; D gene unclear. Trimming removed 6 bases from V and 4 bases from J, with 3 bases in between. CDR3 length: 10 amino acids. In germline, CDR1 is WSHSY, CDR2 SAAADI. For the CDR3, the DNA is TGCGCCAGCAGGAGCTATGGCTACACCTTC. This sequence encodes CASRSYGYTF.

The chain recombines TRBV19 with TRBJ1-3; TRBD1 might be the D (5 bases). The CDR3 length is 16 residues. CDR1 is LNHDA, CDR2 SQIVND, per germline (reference sequence). The V end lost 4 bases, the J end lost 1 base, and 14 bases lay between the germline ends. CDR3 residues: CASSNPRGKSGNTIYF. The CDR3 DNA follows: TGTGCCAGTAGTAACCCGAGGGGAAAGTCTGGAAACACCATATATTTT.

The rearrangement links TRBV4-1 to TRBJ2-4, with 10 nucleotides matching TRBD1. The ends lost 3 bases at V and 7 bases at J; junction bases unmatched: 3. The CDR3 runs 14 residues. CDR1 and CDR2 (germline): MGHRA, YSYEKL. As DNA, the CDR3 is TGCGCCAGCAGCCACGGGACAGGGGTGAACATTCAGTACTTC. Translation gives CASSHGTGVNIQYF.

The chain couples TRBV7-9 to TRBJ1-2; TRBD1 might be the D (6 bases). V lost 1 base and J 5 bases, leaving 14 bases between the germline ends. CDR3 size: 15 residues. Germline CDR1 is SEHNR and CDR2 is FQNEAQ (reference sequence). The CDR3 loop reads CASSLGGAQSYGYTF. In nucleotides, the CDR3 is TGTGCCAGCAGCTTAGGGGGGGCCCAATCTTATGGCTACACCTTC.

The genes are TRBV30 and TRBJ2-4; no reliable D call. V was cut by 1 base and J by 0 bases, with 10 bases left in between. This CDR3 comprises 15 residues. Germline CDR1 is GTSNPN and CDR2 is SVGIG (reference sequence). In nucleotides, the CDR3 is TGTGCCTGGAGTGCTAGACCGCGAGCCAAAAACATTCAGTACTTC. Its protein is CAWSARPRAKNIQYF.

The J gene is TRBJ2-3, the V gene TRBV5-6; unclear D gene. V was clipped by 5 bases and J by 0 bases, with 13 bases between them. Germline V gene data show CDR1 as SGHDT and CDR2 as YYEEEE. The CDR3 loop spans 15 amino acids. The CDR3 reads CASSPRTRSTDTQYF. The CDR3 DNA follows: TGTGCCAGCAGTCCCAGGACCCGGAGCACAGATACGCAGTATTTT.

The chain has TRBV4-1 and TRBJ2-1, with D possibly matching TRBD1 (5 bases). The CDR3 has 18 amino acids. V lost 0 bases and J 2 bases, leaving 17 bases between the germline ends. CDR1 is MGHRA, CDR2 YSYEKL, per germline. The CDR3 region has the DNA TGCGCCAGCAGCCAAGATCAGGGTGGAAAGTTCCCCTACAATGAGCAGTTCTTC. Its translation: CASSQDQGGKFPYNEQFF.